This T cell receptor beta chain was captured by sequencing in a study of a mutant IDH1 vaccine in newly diagnosed glioma. Study details: Therapy received beforehand was radiotherapy, temozolomide, or both, with most patients given both.

Time point reported: week 11, during vaccination. Every vaccination contained 300 ug of the mutant IDH1 20-mer peptide and was paired with topical imiquimod. As regards this clone: The antigen remains unidentified.

CDR1 is SQVTM, CDR2 ANQGSEA, per germline. The CDR3 loop spans 12 amino acids. V was shortened by 6 bases and J by 5 bases, with 13 bases between the two germline ends. Only in-frame clones appear in the TCRdb table, and some are missing; sequencing was by immunoSEQ multiplex PCR. The table has some 120,000 clones, around four fifths seen once; the top ten hold less than 7%. This specimen consisted of PBMCs, obtained from a glioma patient whose treatment included an IDH1 peptide vaccine. The chain has TRBV29-1 and TRBJ2-5; D not certain. This receptor was identified in a man aged 40-50 years with glioma. CDR3 nucleotide sequence: TGCAGCGTAGGAAGGGAATCGGAGACCCAGTACTTC. Translating it yields CSVGRESETQYF. The variable domain in full, completed from reference TRBV29-1 and TRBJ2-5, reads SAVISQKPSRDICQRGTSLTIQCQVDSQVTMMFWYRQQPGQSLTLIATANQGSEATYESGFVIDKFPISRPNLTFSTLTVSNMSPEDSSIYLCSVGRESETQYFGPGTRLLVL.